A single sample is the source of the 3 T cell receptor beta chains below, sequenced in a study of cytomegalovirus exposure and HLA in healthy donors. Primers: 60 Vbeta forward and 13 Jbeta reverse. This table comes from immunoSEQ multiplex PCR, and its TCRdb copy is limited to in-frame clones, with some not included. The data show roughly 190,000 clones, 79% seen once. Material for sequencing was PBMCs. These receptors all stem from a woman aged 45-65 years in good health and CMV-seronegative.

V gene TRBV12-2 combines with J gene TRBJ2-1; the table's TRBD1 call for D was not verified on the DNA. TRBV12-2 is a known pseudogene. This CDR3 spans 23 amino acids. CDR3 sequence: CASRLARDRRWDSPFFPYNEQFF. CDR3 DNA sequence: TGTGCAAGTCGCTTAGCGCGGGACAGGCGGTGGGACTCCCCGTTTTTTCCCTACAATGAGCAGTTCTTC.

The CDR3 coding sequence is TGTGCCAGCAGAAGCGATCGAGACTCCTACGAGCAGTACTTC. This codes for CASRSDRDSYEQYF. This chain links TRBV6-5 with TRBJ2-7; D gene uncertain. CDR1 is MNHEY and CDR2 is SVGAGI in the germline V gene. This CDR3 has 14 residues. The germline V and J ends were trimmed by 6 bases and 0 bases, with 12 bases remaining between them.

Regarding this clone: The CDR3 carries no conserved terminal phenylalanine or tryptophan, so it likely arises from a read error. It is unclear where the CDR3 begins or ends on the DNA, so no DNA is shown, and the CDR3 is as TCRdb lists it. The chain couples TRBV5-1 to TRBJ1-2; TRBD1 reflects the table's D call only, with no check against the DNA. Both ends counted, the CDR3 spans 15 residues. In germline, CDR1 is SGHRS, CDR2 YFSETQ. CDR3 residues: CASSFDGTGDLWLHL.